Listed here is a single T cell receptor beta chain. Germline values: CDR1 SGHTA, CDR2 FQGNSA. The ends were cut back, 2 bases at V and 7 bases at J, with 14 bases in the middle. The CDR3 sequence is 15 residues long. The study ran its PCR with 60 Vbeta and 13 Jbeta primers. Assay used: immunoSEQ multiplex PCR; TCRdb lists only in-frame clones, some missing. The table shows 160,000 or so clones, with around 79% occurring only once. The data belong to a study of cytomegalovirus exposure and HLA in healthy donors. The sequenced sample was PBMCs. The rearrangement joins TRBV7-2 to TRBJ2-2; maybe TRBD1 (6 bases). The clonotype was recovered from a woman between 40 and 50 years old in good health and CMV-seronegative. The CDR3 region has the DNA TGTGCCAGCAGCTTATTAGGGGGAAGTGACGGGGAGCTGTTTTTT. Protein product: CASSLLGGSDGELFF.